In this sample, the clone carrying this TCR beta chain turned up a few times. Germline CDR1 SGDLS, CDR2 YYNGEE. CDR3 length: 14 amino acids. The V and J ends lost 4 bases and 8 bases respectively, with 15 bases between them. This sample is part of a study of shared clonotypes between healthy human individuals. About the research overall: Each donor contributed plates that comprised three CD4 naive, three CD4 memory, two CD8 naive and one CD8 memory.

CD45RO-negative CD8 cells positively selected for CCR7 made up the naive population, which excluded terminally differentiated effector memory CD45RA+ cells. Running of the assay took place at deep level. On sorted subsets, replicate PCRs used roughly 220 ng DNA, or about 30,000 T cell genomes. Profiling relied on immunoSEQ multiplex PCR, and the TCRdb table lists in-frame clones only, not all of them. The profile shows approximately 2,000,000 clones, about 94% of them singletons. The receptor's source is a man in his late teens or twenties in good health. Some clones in this sample may be carry-over from other donors' samples. The sequencing input was naive CD8+ T cells from PBMCs. This chain connects TRBV9 to TRBJ1-4; D is ambiguous. CDR3 in amino acids: CASSPPPVGEKLFF. The CDR3 region has the DNA TGTGCCAGCAGCCCACCTCCGGTCGGAGAAAAACTGTTTTTT.